Listed below are T cell receptor beta chains from one sample, sequenced in a study of shared clonotypes between healthy human individuals. The table came from immunoSEQ multiplex PCR; TCRdb's copy has only in-frame clones and leaves some out. The sample has about 2.5 million clones, 92% seen once; the top ten hold 0.37%. Sequencing was carried out using naive CD4+ T cells from PBMCs. All receptors come from a man younger than 35 in good health. Some clones in this sample may be carry-over from other donors' samples. Each CDR3 is given with its conserved first and last residue. D genes are given only for firm matches. Not all rows give a size; the values are once, few, many and, for expanded clones, a class.

j_gene: TRBJ2-5; v_gene: TRBV5-1; abundance: NA; d_gene: NA; CDR3nt: TGCGCCAGCAGTTTCCAGGGGTACCAAGAGACCCAGTACTTC; CDR3aa: CASSFQGYQETQYF
j_gene: TRBJ1-2; v_gene: TRBV4-2; abundance: NA; d_gene: NA; CDR3nt: TGTGCCAGCAGCCAAGAGGGGAAAAACTATGGCTACACCTTC; CDR3aa: CASSQEGKNYGYTF
j_gene: TRBJ2-2; v_gene: TRBV5-1; abundance: NA; d_gene: TRBD2; CDR3nt: TGCGCCAGCAGCTTGGAACTAGCGGGAGTAACCGGGGAGCTGTTTTTT; CDR3aa: CASSLELAGVTGELFF
j_gene: TRBJ2-7; v_gene: TRBV18; abundance: once; d_gene: TRBD1; CDR3nt: TGTGCCAGCTCATCTGACAGGGGATCCTACGAGCAGTACTTC; CDR3aa: CASSSDRGSYEQYF
j_gene: TRBJ1-2; v_gene: TRBV7-2; abundance: NA; d_gene: TRBD1; CDR3nt: TGTGCCAGCACCCATGACAGGGGGTTTGGCTACACCTTC; CDR3aa: CASTHDRGFGYTF
j_gene: TRBJ2-4; v_gene: TRBV27; abundance: NA; d_gene: TRBD1; CDR3nt: TGTGCCAGCAGTTACAGGGGAGTAGCCAAAAACATTCAGTACTTC; CDR3aa: CASSYRGVAKNIQYF
j_gene: TRBJ2-1; v_gene: TRBV5-6; abundance: NA; d_gene: TRBD1; CDR3nt: TGTGCCAGCAGCTTCTTTTTACAGGGGACTGAGCAGTTCTTC; CDR3aa: CASSFFLQGTEQFF
j_gene: TRBJ2-6; v_gene: TRBV5-1; abundance: NA; d_gene: TRBD1; CDR3nt: TGCGCCAGCAGCTTGCCGCAGGGGGCTCTATCTGGGGCCAACGTCCTGACTTTC; CDR3aa: CASSLPQGALSGANVLTF
j_gene: TRBJ2-5; v_gene: TRBV9; abundance: NA; d_gene: TRBD2; CDR3nt: TGTGCCAGCAGCCTAACTAGCGGGAGGGCCGGGGATGAGACCCAGTACTTC; CDR3aa: CASSLTSGRAGDETQYF
j_gene: TRBJ2-1; v_gene: TRBV5-1; abundance: NA; d_gene: TRBD2; CDR3nt: TGCGCCAGCAGCTTGGTAGCTGGGGCGGGGGTCAATGAGCAGTTCTTC; CDR3aa: CASSLVAGAGVNEQFF
j_gene: TRBJ1-3; v_gene: TRBV27; abundance: NA; d_gene: TRBD1; CDR3nt: TGTGCCAGCAGACCGACAGGGGGCGGAAACACCATATATTTT; CDR3aa: CASRPTGGGNTIYF
j_gene: TRBJ1-2; v_gene: TRBV18; abundance: NA; d_gene: TRBD1; CDR3nt: TGTGCCAGCTCACCGTACGTAGGGACAGAGACTTTCTATGGCTACACCTTC; CDR3aa: CASSPYVGTETFYGYTF
j_gene: TRBJ2-2; v_gene: TRBV28; abundance: NA; d_gene: NA; CDR3nt: TGTGCCAGCAGTCCCAGTAACGCCGGGGAGCTGTTTTTT; CDR3aa: CASSPSNAGELFF
j_gene: TRBJ1-1; v_gene: TRBV6-1; abundance: NA; d_gene: NA; CDR3nt: TGTGCCAGCAGTTACAGAAAAGAAGCTTTCTTT; CDR3aa: CASSYRKEAFF
j_gene: TRBJ2-1; v_gene: TRBV29-1; abundance: NA; d_gene: NA; CDR3nt: TGCAGCGTTGTTTCCGGGTTCTCCTACAATGAGCAGTTCTTC; CDR3aa: CSVVSGFSYNEQFF
j_gene: TRBJ2-1; v_gene: TRBV28; abundance: NA; d_gene: NA; CDR3nt: TGTGCCAGCACCCTGGGCAGTGAGCAGTTCTTC; CDR3aa: CASTLGSEQFF
j_gene: TRBJ2-7; v_gene: TRBV19; abundance: NA; d_gene: NA; CDR3nt: TGTGCCAGTAGTAGACTAGGGGGGGCTGGCCTTGAGCAGTACTTC; CDR3aa: CASSRLGGAGLEQYF
j_gene: TRBJ1-5; v_gene: TRBV18; abundance: NA; d_gene: NA; CDR3nt: TGTGCCAGCTCACCATCGGCCGGGAAGCCCCAGCATTTT; CDR3aa: CASSPSAGKPQHF
j_gene: TRBJ1-5; v_gene: TRBV28; abundance: NA; d_gene: NA; CDR3nt: TGTGCCAGCAGTTCCGCCGGGGGGTACTGGGATCAGCCCCAGCATTTT; CDR3aa: CASSSAGGYWDQPQHF
j_gene: TRBJ2-7; v_gene: TRBV7-2; abundance: NA; d_gene: TRBD2; CDR3nt: TGTGCCAGCAGCTCCCAACTAGCGGGAGCGGAGCAGTACTTC; CDR3aa: CASSSQLAGAEQYF
j_gene: TRBJ2-2; v_gene: TRBV27; abundance: NA; d_gene: NA; CDR3nt: TGTGCCAGCGCTCAATCTGGGAACTCAGCAGTGATCGGGGAGCTGTTTTTT; CDR3aa: CASAQSGNSAVIGELFF
j_gene: TRBJ2-1; v_gene: TRBV6-1; abundance: NA; d_gene: TRBD1; CDR3nt: TGTGCCAGCAGTGAACAGGACAGGGGTGGCAATGAGCAGTTCTTC; CDR3aa: CASSEQDRGGNEQFF
j_gene: TRBJ2-1; v_gene: TRBV27; abundance: NA; d_gene: NA; CDR3nt: TGTGCCAGCAGTTTAGTGGGGGCTGGGTCCTACAATGAGCAGTTCTTC; CDR3aa: CASSLVGAGSYNEQFF
j_gene: TRBJ2-1; v_gene: TRBV2; abundance: NA; d_gene: NA; CDR3nt: TGTGCCAGCATCGACGGGCTAGCAGATTACAATGAGCAGTTCTTC; CDR3aa: CASIDGLADYNEQFF
j_gene: TRBJ1-4; v_gene: TRBV5-4; abundance: NA; d_gene: TRBD1; CDR3nt: TGTGCCAGCAGCCCCCAGGGGGCCGTACATGAAAAACTGTTTTTT; CDR3aa: CASSPQGAVHEKLFF
j_gene: TRBJ1-1; v_gene: TRBV15; abundance: NA; d_gene: NA; CDR3nt: TGTGCCACCAGCAGAGGGTTAGGCGGAGCGAACACTGAAGCTTTCTTT; CDR3aa: CATSRGLGGANTEAFF
j_gene: TRBJ2-2; v_gene: TRBV4-3; abundance: NA; d_gene: TRBD2; CDR3nt: TGCGCCAGCAGCCAACAAACTAGCGGGAGGACCGGGGAGCTGTTTTTT; CDR3aa: CASSQQTSGRTGELFF
j_gene: TRBJ1-1; v_gene: TRBV7-3; abundance: NA; d_gene: NA; CDR3nt: TGTGCCAGCAGCTTAGCGATGACCGCGGGCACTGAAGCTTTCTTT; CDR3aa: CASSLAMTAGTEAFF
j_gene: TRBJ2-2; v_gene: TRBV14; abundance: NA; d_gene: NA; CDR3nt: TGTGCCAGCAGCCCGCAGGGGGGCGGGGAGCTGTTTTTT; CDR3aa: CASSPQGGGELFF
j_gene: TRBJ2-1; v_gene: TRBV28; abundance: NA; d_gene: NA; CDR3nt: TGTGCCAGCCAGGGACCCTTCAGTGGCTGGCAGTTCTTC; CDR3aa: CASQGPFSGWQFF
j_gene: TRBJ2-7; v_gene: TRBV28; abundance: NA; d_gene: NA; CDR3nt: TGTGCCACCAGAACAGGGAGGAACGAGCAGTACTTC; CDR3aa: CATRTGRNEQYF
j_gene: TRBJ2-2; v_gene: TRBV19; abundance: NA; d_gene: NA; CDR3nt: TGTGCCAGTAGTTCGCAGGGGTACACCGGGGAGCTGTTTTTT; CDR3aa: CASSSQGYTGELFF
j_gene: TRBJ2-3; v_gene: TRBV11-2; abundance: NA; d_gene: NA; CDR3nt: TGTGCCAGCAGCCGAAGCACTACGACAGATACGCAGTATTTT; CDR3aa: CASSRSTTTDTQYF
j_gene: TRBJ2-7; v_gene: TRBV6-6; abundance: NA; d_gene: NA; CDR3nt: TGTGCCAGCAGTTATGGGGGGAGGACCGATGCCTACGAGCAGTACTTC; CDR3aa: CASSYGGRTDAYEQYF
j_gene: TRBJ2-3; v_gene: TRBV30; abundance: NA; d_gene: TRBD1; CDR3nt: TGTGCCTGGTCGACAGGGGTCCCAGATACGCAGTATTTT; CDR3aa: CAWSTGVPDTQYF
j_gene: TRBJ2-7; v_gene: TRBV29-1; abundance: NA; d_gene: NA; CDR3nt: TGCAGCGTTCGAACAGGAGCCCAGCGAGTATCCTACGAGCAGTACTTC; CDR3aa: CSVRTGAQRVSYEQYF
j_gene: TRBJ1-2; v_gene: TRBV28; abundance: NA; d_gene: TRBD1; CDR3nt: TGTGCCAGCGTGTCTCAGGGGGCGCGGACCTATGGCTACACCTTC; CDR3aa: CASVSQGARTYGYTF
j_gene: TRBJ2-5; v_gene: TRBV11-1; abundance: NA; d_gene: NA; CDR3nt: TGTGCCAGCAGCTTAAGTCCCATCAGGCCAACCTGGGAGACCCAGTACTTC; CDR3aa: CASSLSPIRPTWETQYF
j_gene: TRBJ2-7; v_gene: TRBV15; abundance: NA; d_gene: TRBD1; CDR3nt: TGTGCCACCAGCACCCGGGACAGAAACTACGAGCAGTACTTC; CDR3aa: CATSTRDRNYEQYF
j_gene: TRBJ2-5; v_gene: TRBV5-1; abundance: NA; d_gene: NA; CDR3nt: TGCGCCAGCAGCCCGACGGGCAGTGAAGAGACCCAGTACTTC; CDR3aa: CASSPTGSEETQYF
j_gene: TRBJ2-7; v_gene: TRBV18; abundance: NA; d_gene: TRBD1; CDR3nt: TGTGCCAGCTCACCACCGGGGCGACAGGGTTACGAGCAGTACTTC; CDR3aa: CASSPPGRQGYEQYF
j_gene: TRBJ1-6; v_gene: TRBV5-1; abundance: NA; d_gene: NA; CDR3nt: TGCGCCAGCAGCTTGGAGGCCGGGGGCGGGCTAGGCTCACCCCTCCACTTT; CDR3aa: CASSLEAGGGLGSPLHF
j_gene: TRBJ2-5; v_gene: TRBV10-1; abundance: NA; d_gene: TRBD1; CDR3nt: TGCGCCAGCAGTGAATACGCAGGGGGTCAAGAGACCCAGTACTTC; CDR3aa: CASSEYAGGQETQYF
j_gene: TRBJ2-2; v_gene: TRBV19; abundance: NA; d_gene: NA; CDR3nt: TGTGCCAGCAGCCCTCGGGCGGTCGGGGAGCTGTTTTTT; CDR3aa: CASSPRAVGELFF
j_gene: TRBJ1-2; v_gene: TRBV5-1; abundance: NA; d_gene: NA; CDR3nt: TGCGCCAGCAGCTTGGACGGGGCGCCCTATGGCTACACCTTC; CDR3aa: CASSLDGAPYGYTF
j_gene: TRBJ2-3; v_gene: TRBV5-1; abundance: NA; d_gene: TRBD2; CDR3nt: TGCGCCAGCAGCGGACGACTAGCTCCTACTAGCACAGATACGCAGTATTTT; CDR3aa: CASSGRLAPTSTDTQYF
j_gene: TRBJ2-5; v_gene: TRBV4-1; abundance: NA; d_gene: TRBD1; CDR3nt: TGCGCCAGCAGCCTAGGACAGGGGACCAGTTCGGGTGAGACCCAGTACTTC; CDR3aa: CASSLGQGTSSGETQYF
j_gene: TRBJ2-3; v_gene: TRBV25-1; abundance: NA; d_gene: NA; CDR3nt: TGTGCCAGCAGCTACTCGGGGGTGCGCACAGATACGCAGTATTTT; CDR3aa: CASSYSGVRTDTQYF
j_gene: TRBJ2-3; v_gene: TRBV2; abundance: NA; d_gene: TRBD2; CDR3nt: TGTGCCAGCAGTCAATTACTAGCGGGAGGAAGTGGAGATACGCAGTATTTT; CDR3aa: CASSQLLAGGSGDTQYF
j_gene: TRBJ1-2; v_gene: TRBV28; abundance: NA; d_gene: NA; CDR3nt: TGTGCCGCTGGTCTTAGGTGGCTTGGCTACACCTTC; CDR3aa: CAAGLRWLGYTF
j_gene: TRBJ2-3; v_gene: TRBV7-9; abundance: once; d_gene: NA; CDR3nt: TGTGCCAGCAGCTTCCCATCACAAAGCACAGATACGCAGTATTTT; CDR3aa: CASSFPSQSTDTQYF
j_gene: TRBJ2-7; v_gene: TRBV19; abundance: NA; d_gene: NA; CDR3nt: TGTGCCAGTAGTCCGGCACGGGCCATTTACTCCTACGAGCAGTACTTC; CDR3aa: CASSPARAIYSYEQYF
j_gene: TRBJ1-1; v_gene: TRBV10-3; abundance: once; d_gene: TRBD1; CDR3nt: TGTGCCATCAGGGGGGACAGGGGCTTGAACACTGAAGCTTTCTTT; CDR3aa: CAIRGDRGLNTEAFF
j_gene: TRBJ2-1; v_gene: TRBV7-2; abundance: NA; d_gene: NA; CDR3nt: TGTGCCAGCAGCTTAGTTTCTAGCACGAGGGATGAGCAGTTCTTC; CDR3aa: CASSLVSSTRDEQFF